The 28 T cell receptor beta chains listed next were all sequenced from one sample in a study of CD8+ T cells in alopecia areata. As the sequencing template, cDNA was produced by extracting RNA and reverse transcribing it. Clones were sequenced by immunoSEQ multiplex PCR, and TCRdb holds only the in-frame ones, with some missing. This sample has some 170,000 clones, with around 63% found just once. Sequencing was performed on CD4+ T cells sorted from blood, taken at week 0. The receptors originated from a human donor with alopecia areata.

This clone was detected a few times. This chain uses TRBV29-1 with TRBJ2-7; D is perhaps TRBD1 (5 bases). V was shortened by 4 bases and J by 1 base, with 14 bases between the two germline ends. The CDR3 is 14 amino acids. CDR1 is SQVTM and CDR2 is ANQGSEA in the germline V gene. CDR3: CSVARQGPSYEQYF. The DNA of the CDR3 is TGCAGCGTTGCTCGGCAGGGCCCTTCCTACGAGCAGTACTTC.

This clone was seen a handful of times. The V and J genes are TRBV29-1 and TRBJ2-3; possible D gene TRBD1, 5 bases. The CDR3 is 20 residues long. The V and J ends lost 1 base and 2 bases respectively, with 28 bases between them. Per germline, CDR1 SQVTM and CDR2 ANQGSEA. The CDR3 region is CSVEVGQGQRAHFHTDTQYF. As DNA, the CDR3 is TGCAGCGTTGAAGTCGGCCAGGGCCAAAGAGCCCATTTTCACACAGATACGCAGTATTTT.

DNA of the CDR3: TGCAGCGCCAAAGAAGGAGCGGTGGAGACCCAGTACTTC. Protein: CSAKEGAVETQYF. The J gene is TRBJ2-5, the V gene TRBV29-1, with TRBD2 as a possible D gene (5 bases). Germline V gene lookup returns CDR1 SQVTM and CDR2 ANQGSEA. The CDR3 runs 13 residues. The V gene lost 7 bases and the J gene lost 5 bases, with 17 bases spanning the gap.

The chain joins TRBV6-6 to TRBJ1-5; the D is unclear. This CDR3 region has 14 residues. With 6 bases removed from V and 1 base from J, the gap between germline ends came to 10 bases. Germline V gene sequence: CDR1 MNHNY, CDR2 SVGAGI (reference sequence). The CDR3 DNA follows: TGTGCCAGCAGAGAAGGACTGAGCAATCAGCCCCAGCATTTT. This sequence encodes CASREGLSNQPQHF.

This clone was picked up a small number of times. This sequence joins TRBV11-2 and TRBJ2-5; 13 bases align to TRBD2. V shed 5 bases, J shed 4 bases, and the junction held 4 bases outside the gene matches. Germline assignment: CDR1 SGHAT and CDR2 FQNNGV. This CDR3 spans 15 amino acids. CDR3 DNA sequence: TGTGCCAGCAGCATACTAGCGGGGGGGCGAGAGACCCAGTACTTC. Protein product: CASSILAGGRETQYF.

This clone was seen a few times. The rearrangement joins TRBV7-2 to TRBJ2-7, with a possible D match to TRBD2 (6 bases). The CDR3 has 13 amino acids. CDR1 SGHTA and CDR2 FQGNSA come from the germline V gene. V lost 5 bases to trimming and J lost 5 bases, with 13 bases between them. CDR3 nucleotides: TGTGCCAGCAGCCCCCGGCGGGACCACGAGCAGTACTTC. This encodes CASSPRRDHEQYF.

This clone has only a few counts. The chain couples TRBV9 to TRBJ2-3; 10 bases map to TRBD2. Looked up from germline, CDR1 is SGDLS and CDR2 is YYNGEE. CDR3 length: 16 residues. With V trimmed by 4 bases and J by 1 base, 6 bases remained unmatched. CDR3 protein: CASSPQGTSGTDTQYF. CDR3 coding DNA: TGTGCCAGCAGCCCCCAAGGGACTAGCGGCACAGATACGCAGTATTTT. The full variable domain, completed using reference TRBV9 and TRBJ2-3, is DSGVTQTPKHLITATGQRVTLRCSPRSGDLSVYWYQQSLDQGLQFLIQYYNGEERAKGNILERFSAQQFPDLHSELNLSSLELGDSALYFCASSPQGTSGTDTQYFGPGTRLTVL.

The chain has TRBV9 and TRBJ2-5, with no clear D. The CDR3 spans 12 residues. V gave up 1 base and J gave up 5 bases, with 6 bases separating them. Germline loops: CDR1 SGDLS, CDR2 YYNGEE. CDR3: CASSVLGETQYF. In DNA form, the CDR3 reads TGTGCCAGCAGCGTACTTGGGGAGACCCAGTACTTC.

The genes are TRBV5-1 and TRBJ1-6; D is ambiguous. The CDR3 covers 14 residues. CDR1 and CDR2 (germline): SGHRS, YFSETQ. V lost 3 bases and J lost 10, with 14 bases in between. CDR3 protein: CASSSAEGFSPLHF. In DNA form, the CDR3 reads TGCGCCAGCAGCTCGGCAGAAGGGTTCTCACCCCTCCACTTT.

This clone appeared a few times. The chain uses TRBV29-1 and TRBJ1-2; D is unclear. Trimming took off 6 bases at V and 5 bases at J, with 7 bases between the two ends. The length of the CDR3 is 10 residues. CDR1 and CDR2 from the germline V gene are SQVTM and ANQGSEA. CDR3 amino acids: CSVSDYGYTF. DNA of the CDR3: TGCAGCGTCTCAGATTATGGCTACACCTTC.

The rearrangement joins TRBV6-1 to TRBJ2-7; TRBD2 might be the D (6 bases). The CDR3 has 14 amino acids. V was pared by 6 bases and J by 0 bases, with 12 bases between. Germline V gene sequence: CDR1 MNHNS, CDR2 SASEGT. The CDR3, as DNA: TGTGCCAGCAGGGGGGAGGTCAGCTCCTACGAGCAGTACTTC. This gives the protein CASRGEVSSYEQYF.

The chain links TRBV9 to TRBJ2-1, with 9 bases matching TRBD1. Germline lookup yields CDR1 SGDLS and CDR2 YYNGEE. The CDR3 length is 15 residues. V trimming: 2 bases; J trimming: 7 bases; junction bases outside the gene matches: 7. CDR3 bases: TGTGCCAGCAGCGTCGGGACAGGGTTTGAAAATGAGCAGTTCTTC. Residues: CASSVGTGFENEQFF.

The genes are TRBV6-1 and TRBJ2-7; a possible D gene is TRBD2 (6 bases). The V and J ends lost 6 bases and 6 bases respectively, with 15 bases between them. The CDR3 is 13 residues long. Germline CDR1 reads MNHNS; CDR2 reads SASEGT. CDR3: CASSTWRESEQYF. The DNA of the CDR3 is TGTGCCAGCAGCACGTGGCGGGAAAGCGAGCAGTACTTC.

Note on this clone: This sample also contains other DNA sequences that code for the same CDR3. The chain links TRBV29-1 to TRBJ1-2; weak D call: TRBD1 (6 bases). Germline-derived CDR1 and CDR2 are SQVTM and ANQGSEA. The V end was cut by 5 bases, the J end by 1 base, with 8 bases between. The CDR3 is made up of 12 amino acids. The CDR3 protein is CSVTDSNYGYTF. CDR3 sequence (DNA): TGCAGCGTTACGGACAGTAACTATGGCTACACCTTC. Full variable domain (missing parts from reference TRBV29-1 and TRBJ1-2): SAVISQKPSRDICQRGTSLTIQCQVDSQVTMMFWYRQQPGQSLTLIATANQGSEATYESGFVIDKFPISRPNLTFSTLTVSNMSPEDSSIYLCSVTDSNYGYTFGSGTRLTVV.

The genes are TRBV30 and TRBJ1-2; D unresolved. The V gene lost 3 bases and the J gene lost 6 bases, with 11 bases spanning the gap. The CDR3 is 12 residues long. Per germline, CDR1 GTSNPN and CDR2 SVGIG (reference sequence). The CDR3 reads CAWSWGGDGYTF. The CDR3 coding sequence is TGTGCCTGGAGCTGGGGTGGGGATGGCTACACCTTC.

This sequence joins TRBV7-2 and TRBJ2-3; D not certain. CDR1 and CDR2 from the germline V gene are SGHTA and FQGNSA. Between the trimmed V and J ends, which lost 1 base and 2 bases, there was a span of 10 bases. This CDR3 has 15 residues. CDR3 coding DNA: TGTGCCAGCAGCTTAGGGATTTTCACCACAGATACGCAGTATTTT. This codes for CASSLGIFTTDTQYF.

V gene TRBV9 combines with J gene TRBJ2-7; D may be TRBD1 (6 bases). The CDR3 extends over 15 amino acids. Germline values: CDR1 SGDLS, CDR2 YYNGEE. V was shortened by 0 bases and J by 4 bases, with 14 bases between the two germline ends. The CDR3, as DNA: TGTGCCAGCAGCGTAGATCCGGGACACCGGTACGAGCAGTACTTC. This sequence encodes CASSVDPGHRYEQYF.

The V call is TRBV30, the J call TRBJ1-2, with no clear D. Germline V gene lookup returns CDR1 GTSNPN and CDR2 SVGIG (reference sequence). CDR3 length equals 8 residues. V lost 4 bases to trimming and J lost 8 bases, with 2 bases between them. CDR3 in amino acids: CAWNGYTF. The CDR3 DNA is TGTGCCTGGAACGGCTACACCTTC.

This clone came up a few times. The chain recombines TRBV2 with TRBJ2-7; 10 bases map to TRBD2. Germline loops: CDR1 SNHLY, CDR2 FYNNEI. The junction had 10 bases not matched to a gene; V was cut back by 7 bases and J by 4 bases. CDR3 length: 15 amino acids. The CDR3 nucleotides are TGTGCCAGCAACGAAGGGCTAGCGGGGGAGTACGAGCAGTACTTC. The encoded protein is CASNEGLAGEYEQYF.

The V and J genes are TRBV6-5 and TRBJ1-4, with 9 bases that match TRBD1. CDR1 is MNHEY, CDR2 SVGAGI, per germline. Trimming at V came to 6 bases and at J to 8 bases, leaving 7 bases not matched to a gene. This CDR3 contains 14 residues. The CDR3 sequence is CASRPGQGGEKLFF. As DNA, the CDR3 is TGTGCCAGCAGACCGGGACAGGGAGGCGAAAAACTGTTTTTT.

This chain joins TRBV30 and TRBJ2-7; D gene ambiguous. Germline CDR1 and CDR2: GTSNPN and SVGIG (reference sequence). The V gene lost 5 bases and the J gene lost 1 base, with 12 bases spanning the gap. The CDR3 contains 13 residues. CDR3 nucleotide sequence: TGTGCCTGGGCCTTAACGGCTTCCTACGAGCAGTACTTC. Translation gives CAWALTASYEQYF. Full variable domain (remainder filled in from reference TRBV30 and TRBJ2-7): SQTIHQWPATLVQPVGSPLSLECTVEGTSNPNLYWYRQAAGRGLQLLFYSVGIGQISSEVPQNLSASRPQDRQFILSSKKLLLSDSGFYLCAWALTASYEQYFGPGTRLTVT.

This clone was counted only a few times. V is TRBV2 and J is TRBJ1-2, with TRBD1 identical over 7 bases. This CDR3 is built from 12 residues. V was clipped by 4 bases and J by 8 bases; unmatched bases: 4. From germline, CDR1 is SNHLY and CDR2 FYNNEI. The CDR3 is CASSGQGVGYTF. In DNA, the CDR3 is TGTGCCAGCAGTGGACAGGGAGTCGGCTACACCTTC. The full variable domain, rest sourced from reference TRBV2 and TRBJ1-2, is EPEVTQTPSHQVTQMGQEVILRCVPISNHLYFYWYRQILGQKVEFLVSFYNNEISEKSEIFDDQFSVERPDGSNFTLKIRSTKLEDSAMYFCASSGQGVGYTFGSGTRLTVV.

In its sample, this clone was seen a few times. The chain couples TRBV25-1 to TRBJ1-2, with 9 bases identical to TRBD1. Germline V gene sequence: CDR1 MGHDK, CDR2 SYGVNS. The ends lost 5 bases at V and 9 bases at J; junction bases unmatched: 10. The CDR3 length is 14 residues. Here the CDR3 reads CASSKPGTGPSYTF. CDR3 nucleotide sequence: TGTGCCAGCAGTAAACCCGGGACAGGGCCTAGCTACACCTTC.

This chain connects TRBV30 to TRBJ1-2; possible D gene TRBD1, 5 bases. CDR1 and CDR2 from the germline V gene are GTSNPN and SVGIG (reference sequence). V dropped 0 bases and J dropped 10 bases, with 15 bases sitting between them. The CDR3 loop spans 13 amino acids. The CDR3 DNA is TGTGCCTGGAGTGTAGAGGGGATTCAGGACTACACCTTC. Encoded protein: CAWSVEGIQDYTF.

In the case of this clone: Relative to the germline gene, one junction end is altered; a read error may explain this. V gene TRBV2 combines with J gene TRBJ2-1, with 10 bases that match TRBD2. The CDR3 contains 15 residues. Looked up from germline, CDR1 is SNHLY and CDR2 is FYNNEI. CDR3 coding DNA: TGTGCCAGCAGGGAAGATGAGCGGGGGGGCTCTGAGCAGTTCTTC. This translates into CASREDERGGSEQFF.

This chain uses TRBV30 with TRBJ1-2; possibly TRBD1 for D (6 bases). V lost 3 bases to trimming and J lost 5 bases, with 16 bases between them. Germline V gene data show CDR1 as GTSNPN and CDR2 as SVGIG (reference sequence). The CDR3 is made up of 14 amino acids. CDR3 sequence (DNA): TGTGCCTGGAGACGAGGGGGAAGTTCATATGGCTACACCTTC. Translation gives CAWRRGGSSYGYTF.

V usage is TRBV2 and J usage is TRBJ2-5; D uncertain. V was cut by 3 bases and J by 4 bases, with 9 bases left in between. The CDR3 runs to 13 residues. CDR1 and CDR2 (germline): SNHLY, FYNNEI. The DNA of the CDR3 is TGTGCCAGCAGTGATTTCCTAGGAGAGACCCAGTACTTC. Encoded protein: CASSDFLGETQYF.

This rearrangement joins TRBV7-2 to TRBJ2-5; TRBD1 matches 8 bases. This CDR3 contains 15 residues. Germline V gene data show CDR1 as SGHTA and CDR2 as FQGNSA. J lost 2 bases, V lost 3 bases, and 5 bases had no gene match. The CDR3 DNA is TGTGCCAGCAGCTTTCAGGGGGCGAGTCAAGAGACCCAGTACTTC. As protein: CASSFQGASQETQYF.